These 17 T cell receptor beta chains originate from one sample sequenced in a study of cytotoxic CD8 clonotypes in ibrutinib-treated CLL. Measured with immunoSEQ multiplex PCR; TCRdb has only the in-frame clones, and not every one. The data contain 110,000 to 150,000 clones, approximately 80% of them singletons. This sample comprised PBMCs, obtained after 12 months of ibrutinib treatment. These receptors came from a human donor with chronic lymphocytic leukemia.

This chain connects TRBV5-1 to TRBJ2-1, with 13 nucleotides matching TRBD2. The CDR3 spans 19 residues. Trimming removed 0 bases from V and 6 bases from J; junction bases left unmatched: 12. Germline V gives CDR1 SGHRS, CDR2 YFSETQ. The chain's CDR3 is CASSLEIQTSGRGGNEQFF. CDR3 coding DNA: TGCGCCAGCAGCTTGGAAATTCAAACTAGCGGGAGGGGTGGCAATGAGCAGTTCTTC.

The chain couples TRBV27 to TRBJ1-5; perhaps TRBD1 as D (5 bases). Germline loops: CDR1 MNHEY, CDR2 SMNVEV (reference sequence). The V and J ends lost 9 bases and 6 bases respectively, with 15 bases between them. This CDR3 contains 13 residues. CDR3 amino acids: CASRGWGGQPQHF. The CDR3 DNA is TGTGCCAGTCGCGGGTGGGGGGGTCAGCCCCAGCATTTT.

The J gene is TRBJ2-3, the V gene TRBV4-1; TRBD1 matches 8 bases. The CDR3 consists of 17 residues. The V gene end was trimmed by 4 bases and the J gene end by 3 bases; junction bases not matched to a gene: 12. Per germline, CDR1 MGHRA and CDR2 YSYEKL. CDR3 DNA sequence: TGCGCCAGCAGCCCTGTAGTAGTACGACAGGGGACAGATACGCAGTATTTT. Its translation is CASSPVVVRQGTDTQYF.

V usage is TRBV15 and J usage is TRBJ1-2; 9 nucleotides align to TRBD1. The trim removed 2 bases at V and 8 bases at J, leaving 9 bases unmatched. CDR3 length: 15 amino acids. Germline loops: CDR1 LNHNV, CDR2 YYDKDF (reference sequence). CDR3 in amino acids: CATSRPGQGSVGYTF. The DNA of the CDR3 is TGTGCCACCAGCAGACCGGGACAGGGCTCGGTGGGCTACACCTTC. The complete variable domain, with remaining parts taken from reference TRBV15 and TRBJ1-2, reads DAMVIQNPRYQVTQFGKPVTLSCSQTLNHNVMYWYQQKSSQAPKLLFHYYDKDFNNEADTPDNFQSRRPNTSFCFLDIRSPGLGDTAMYLCATSRPGQGSVGYTFGSGTRLTVV.

This clone was seen only once. The V gene is TRBV19, the J gene TRBJ1-1; D unclear. From germline, CDR1 is LNHDA and CDR2 SQIVND (reference sequence). The CDR3 extends over 15 amino acids. V was clipped by 5 bases and J by 0 bases, with 13 bases between them. The CDR3 DNA reads TGTGCCAGTAGTCCCCGTTTAGGGTTGAACACTGAAGCTTTCTTT. Its protein product is CASSPRLGLNTEAFF.

The chain uses TRBV10-3 and TRBJ2-5; tentative D call: TRBD1 (5 bases). Germline V CDR1 and CDR2: ENHRY, SYGVKD. V lost 5 bases and J lost 0, with 10 bases in between. This CDR3 region has 14 residues. The CDR3 reads CAISSSGNQETQYF. For the CDR3, the DNA is TGTGCCATCAGTTCCTCAGGGAACCAAGAGACCCAGTACTTC.

The CDR3 sequence: CSVTAGSGANVLTF. The CDR3 region has the DNA TGCAGCGTCACGGCCGGCTCTGGGGCCAACGTCCTGACTTTC. The genes are TRBV29-1 and TRBJ2-6; D gene ambiguous. In germline, CDR1 is SQVTM, CDR2 ANQGSEA. Trimming took off 6 bases at V and 0 bases at J, with 9 bases between the two ends. The CDR3 is 14 amino acids.

This clone turned up a few times. The rearrangement uses TRBV6-4 and TRBJ2-2; 7 bases line up with TRBD1. With 6 bases clipped from V and 1 base from J, the junction kept 2 bases outside the gene matches. Germline assignment: CDR1 MRHNA and CDR2 SNTAGT. The CDR3 covers 14 residues. CDR3 nucleotide sequence: TGTGCCAGCAGCCGGGACAGGAACACCGGGGAGCTGTTTTTT. Translating gives CASSRDRNTGELFF.

The chain uses TRBV28 and TRBJ2-7; weak D call: TRBD1 (6 bases). V was shortened by 10 bases and J by 2 bases, with 15 bases between the two germline ends. Germline CDR1 and CDR2: MDHEN and SYDVKM. The CDR3 loop spans 13 amino acids. The CDR3: CATKGVGAYEQYF. CDR3 bases: TGTGCCACCAAGGGGGTGGGTGCCTACGAGCAGTACTTC.

V usage is TRBV30 and J usage is TRBJ2-3; D may be TRBD2 (6 bases). The germline V gene encodes CDR1 GTSNPN and CDR2 SVGIG (reference sequence). The germline V and J ends were trimmed by 5 bases and 0 bases, with 12 bases remaining between them. The CDR3 is 14 amino acids. CDR3 sequence reads: CAWEASDSTDTQYF. DNA of the CDR3: TGTGCCTGGGAGGCTAGCGACAGCACAGATACGCAGTATTTT.

V and J are TRBV6-5 and TRBJ2-7; D might be TRBD1 or TRBD2, each matching 5 bases. Trimming stripped 8 bases from V and 5 bases from J, with 16 bases between. The CDR3 is 13 amino acids. Germline V gene data show CDR1 as MNHEY and CDR2 as SVGAGI. In nucleotides, the CDR3 is TGTGCCAGCGGGGAGCCCAGGGCCCACGAGCAGTACTTC. Protein sequence: CASGEPRAHEQYF.

The chain employs TRBV29-1 and TRBJ2-3; 9 bases align to TRBD2. This CDR3 has 14 amino acids. Germline lookup yields CDR1 SQVTM and CDR2 ANQGSEA. The V segment lost 8 bases and the J segment 4 bases; nucleotides outside the gene matches: 10. The DNA of the CDR3 is TGCAGCTACCTTAGCGGGAGTATCGCAGATACGCAGTATTTT. The encoded protein is CSYLSGSIADTQYF.

The chain links TRBV9 to TRBJ2-1; D gene ambiguous. The CDR3 contains 14 residues. V was pared by 1 base and J by 6 bases, with 11 bases between. Germline loops: CDR1 SGDLS, CDR2 YYNGEE. This CDR3 reads CASSVSNLPNEQFF. In nucleotides, the CDR3 is TGTGCCAGCAGCGTATCTAATCTACCCAATGAGCAGTTCTTC.

V usage is TRBV9 and J usage is TRBJ1-4; tentative D call: TRBD1 (5 bases). Germline CDR1 reads SGDLS; CDR2 reads YYNGEE. V lost 0 bases, J lost 8 bases, and 11 bases lay in between. The CDR3 has 14 amino acids. CDR3 sequence: CASSVAQGREKLFF. The CDR3 DNA reads TGTGCCAGCAGCGTAGCCCAGGGAAGGGAAAAACTGTTTTTT.

The V and J genes are TRBV7-3 and TRBJ2-1; D gene unclear. Trimming pared 5 bases from V and 4 bases from J, leaving 12 bases between. The germline CDR1 and CDR2 sequences are SGHTA and FQGTGA. The CDR3 length is 14 residues. In nucleotides, the CDR3 is TGTGCCAGCAGCCCATCGACAAATTACAATGAGCAGTTCTTC. It encodes CASSPSTNYNEQFF. The whole variable domain, remainder taken from reference TRBV7-3 and TRBJ2-1, is GAGVSQTPSNKVTEKGKYVELRCDPISGHTALYWYRQSLGQGPEFLIYFQGTGAADDSGLPNDRFFAVRPEGSVSTLKIQRTERGDSAVYLCASSPSTNYNEQFFGPGTRLTVL.

The rearrangement uses TRBV15 and TRBJ1-5; possibly TRBD1 for D (5 bases). CDR3 length: 13 amino acids. Trimming removed 3 bases from V and 3 bases from J, with 6 bases in between. Germline V CDR1 and CDR2: LNHNV, YYDKDF (reference sequence). CDR3 in DNA: TGTGCCACCAGCAGGGACAACAATCAGCCCCAGCATTTT. Protein sequence: CATSRDNNQPQHF.

This chain joins TRBV6-5 and TRBJ2-1, with 8 bases fitting TRBD2. Germline CDR1 reads MNHEY; CDR2 reads SVGAGI. The V and J ends lost 5 bases and 3 bases, in that order; junction bases with no gene match: 3. The CDR3 is made up of 14 amino acids. The CDR3 DNA is TGTGCCAGCAGTCTCGGGACTAGCTACAATGAGCAGTTCTTC. Encoded protein: CASSLGTSYNEQFF.